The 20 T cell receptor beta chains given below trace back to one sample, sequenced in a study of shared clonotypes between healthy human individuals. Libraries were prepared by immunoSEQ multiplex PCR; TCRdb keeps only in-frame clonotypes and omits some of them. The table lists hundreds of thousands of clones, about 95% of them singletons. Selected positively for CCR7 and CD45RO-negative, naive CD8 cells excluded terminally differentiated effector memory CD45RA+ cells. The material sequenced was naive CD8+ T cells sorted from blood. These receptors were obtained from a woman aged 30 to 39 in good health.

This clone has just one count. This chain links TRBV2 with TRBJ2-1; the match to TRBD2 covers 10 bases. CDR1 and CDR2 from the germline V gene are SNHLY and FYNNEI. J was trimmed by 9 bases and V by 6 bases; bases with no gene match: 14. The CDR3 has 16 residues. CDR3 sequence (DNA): TGTGCCAGCAGCCCCTCTCTAGCGGGAGCTCGGAGTGAGCAGTTCTTC. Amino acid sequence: CASSPSLAGARSEQFF.

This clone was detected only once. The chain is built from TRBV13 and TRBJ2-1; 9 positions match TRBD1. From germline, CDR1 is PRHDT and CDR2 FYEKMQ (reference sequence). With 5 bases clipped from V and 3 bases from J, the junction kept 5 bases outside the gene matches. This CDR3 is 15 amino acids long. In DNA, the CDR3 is TGTGCCAGCAGCGAGGGACAGGGTGTCTACAATGAGCAGTTCTTC. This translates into CASSEGQGVYNEQFF.

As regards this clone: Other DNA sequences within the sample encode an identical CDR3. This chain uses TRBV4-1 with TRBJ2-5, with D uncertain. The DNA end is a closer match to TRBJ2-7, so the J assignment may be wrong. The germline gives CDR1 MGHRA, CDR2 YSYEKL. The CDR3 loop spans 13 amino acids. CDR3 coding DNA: TGCGCCAGCAGCCAAGATAGGCGCTACGAGCAGTACTTC. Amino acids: CASSQDRRYEQYF.

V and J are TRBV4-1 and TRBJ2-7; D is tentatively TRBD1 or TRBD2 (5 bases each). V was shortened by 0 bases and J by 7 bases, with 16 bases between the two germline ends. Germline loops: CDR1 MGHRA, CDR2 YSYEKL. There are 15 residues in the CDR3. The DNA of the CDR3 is TGCGCCAGCAGCCAAGATATCTCGATCAGGGAGGAGCAGTACTTC. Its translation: CASSQDISIREEQYF.

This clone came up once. CDR3 coding DNA: TGCGCCAGCGGGGCAGCGGGAGGGCCCTTCTCTGCCTACGAGCAGTACTTC. Its translation: CASGAAGGPFSAYEQYF. The rearrangement links TRBV10-2 to TRBJ2-7; 10 bases are shared with TRBD2. This CDR3 contains 17 residues. In germline, CDR1 is WSHSY, CDR2 SAAADI. Trimming at V came to 8 bases and at J to 2 bases, leaving 15 bases not matched to a gene.

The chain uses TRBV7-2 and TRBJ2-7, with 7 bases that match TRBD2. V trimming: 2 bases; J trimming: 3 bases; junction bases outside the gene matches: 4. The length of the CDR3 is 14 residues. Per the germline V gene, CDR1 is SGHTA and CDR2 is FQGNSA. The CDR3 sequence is CASSLISSGYEQYF. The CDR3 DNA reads TGTGCCAGCAGCTTAATCTCTAGCGGCTACGAGCAGTACTTC.

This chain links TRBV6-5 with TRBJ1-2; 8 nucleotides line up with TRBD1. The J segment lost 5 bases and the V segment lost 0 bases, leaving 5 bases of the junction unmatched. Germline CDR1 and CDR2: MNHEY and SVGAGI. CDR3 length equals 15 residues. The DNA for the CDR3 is TGTGCCAGCAGTTACTCGACAGGGGCCCGGTATGGCTACACCTTC. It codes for CASSYSTGARYGYTF.

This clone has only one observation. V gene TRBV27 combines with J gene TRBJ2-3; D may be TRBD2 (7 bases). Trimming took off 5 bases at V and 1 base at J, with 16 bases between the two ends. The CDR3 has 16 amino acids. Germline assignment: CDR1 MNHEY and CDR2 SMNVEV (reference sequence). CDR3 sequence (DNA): TGTGCCAGCAGTCTCAGGGGCGGGGGAGGCACAGATACGCAGTATTTT. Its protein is CASSLRGGGGTDTQYF.

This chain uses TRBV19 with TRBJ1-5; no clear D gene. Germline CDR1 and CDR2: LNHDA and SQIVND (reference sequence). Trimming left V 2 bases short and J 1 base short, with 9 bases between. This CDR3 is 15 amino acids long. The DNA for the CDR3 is TGTGCCAGTAGTATATACCTTGGAAGCAATCAGCCCCAGCATTTT. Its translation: CASSIYLGSNQPQHF.

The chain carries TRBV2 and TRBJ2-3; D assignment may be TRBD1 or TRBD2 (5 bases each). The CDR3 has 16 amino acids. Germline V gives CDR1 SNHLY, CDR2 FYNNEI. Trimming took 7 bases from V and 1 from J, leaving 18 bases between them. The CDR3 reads CASIGTRSQGTDTQYF. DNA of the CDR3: TGTGCCAGCATCGGGACCCGGAGTCAGGGCACAGATACGCAGTATTTT.

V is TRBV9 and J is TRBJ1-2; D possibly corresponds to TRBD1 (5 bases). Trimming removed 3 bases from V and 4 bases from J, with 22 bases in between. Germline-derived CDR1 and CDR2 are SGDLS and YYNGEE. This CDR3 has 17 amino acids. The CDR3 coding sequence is TGTGCCAGCAGCGGGATTAGGGACGGAGGATCCTTCTATGGCTACACCTTC. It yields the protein CASSGIRDGGSFYGYTF.

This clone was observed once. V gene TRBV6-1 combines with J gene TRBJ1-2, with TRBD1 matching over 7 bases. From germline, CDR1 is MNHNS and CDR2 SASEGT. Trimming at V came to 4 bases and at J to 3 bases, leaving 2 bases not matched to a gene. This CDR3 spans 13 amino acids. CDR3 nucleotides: TGTGCCAGCAGTGCAGGGGGTGACTATGGCTACACCTTC. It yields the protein CASSAGGDYGYTF.

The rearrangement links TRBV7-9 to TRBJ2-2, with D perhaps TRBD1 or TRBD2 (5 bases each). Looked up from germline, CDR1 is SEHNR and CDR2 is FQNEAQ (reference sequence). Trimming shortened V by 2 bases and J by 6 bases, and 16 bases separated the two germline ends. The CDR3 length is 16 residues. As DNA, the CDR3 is TGTGCCAGCAGCTTACCTCCGGGACGCGAAGCCGGGGAGCTGTTTTTT. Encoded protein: CASSLPPGREAGELFF.

This chain's CDR3 is CASSLTPIGLAGNEQFF. CDR3 bases: TGTGCCAGCAGTTTAACGCCTATCGGACTAGCGGGTAATGAGCAGTTCTTC. This rearrangement joins TRBV28 to TRBJ2-1; 11 bases are shared with TRBD2. The CDR3 covers 17 residues. Germline loops: CDR1 MDHEN, CDR2 SYDVKM. Trimming cost V 2 bases and J 7 bases; bases outside gene matches: 10.

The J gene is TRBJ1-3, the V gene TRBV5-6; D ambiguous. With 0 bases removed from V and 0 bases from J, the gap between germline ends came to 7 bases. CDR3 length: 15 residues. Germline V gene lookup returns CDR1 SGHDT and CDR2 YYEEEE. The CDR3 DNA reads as TGTGCCAGCAGCTTGGGGGGAGGCTCTGGAAACACCATATATTTT. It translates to CASSLGGGSGNTIYF.

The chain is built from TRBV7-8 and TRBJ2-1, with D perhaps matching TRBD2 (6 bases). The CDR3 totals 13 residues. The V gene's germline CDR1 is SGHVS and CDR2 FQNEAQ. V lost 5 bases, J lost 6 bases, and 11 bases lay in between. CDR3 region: CASSRDSLNEQFF. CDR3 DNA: TGTGCCAGCAGCCGGGACTCACTCAATGAGCAGTTCTTC.

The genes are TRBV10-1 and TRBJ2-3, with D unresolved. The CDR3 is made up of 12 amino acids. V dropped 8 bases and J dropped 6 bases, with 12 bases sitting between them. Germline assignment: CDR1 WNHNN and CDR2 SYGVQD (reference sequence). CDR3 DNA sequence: TGCGCCAGCGGTCGAGAGAGGGATACGCAGTATTTT. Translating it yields CASGRERDTQYF.

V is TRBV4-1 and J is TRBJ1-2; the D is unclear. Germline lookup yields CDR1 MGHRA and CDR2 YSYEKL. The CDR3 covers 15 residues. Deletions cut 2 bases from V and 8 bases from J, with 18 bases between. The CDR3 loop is CASSQPLGGSRGYTF. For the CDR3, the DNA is TGCGCCAGCAGCCAACCATTGGGAGGCTCAAGGGGCTACACCTTC.

The CDR3 loop is CASSFGTGGFGELFF. CDR3 nucleotide sequence: TGTGCCAGCAGTTTCGGGACAGGGGGTTTCGGGGAGCTGTTTTTT. The chain links TRBV27 to TRBJ2-2, with TRBD1 identical over 11 bases. Trimming cost V 3 bases and J 7 bases; bases outside gene matches: 4. The germline V gene encodes CDR1 MNHEY and CDR2 SMNVEV (reference sequence). CDR3 length equals 15 residues.

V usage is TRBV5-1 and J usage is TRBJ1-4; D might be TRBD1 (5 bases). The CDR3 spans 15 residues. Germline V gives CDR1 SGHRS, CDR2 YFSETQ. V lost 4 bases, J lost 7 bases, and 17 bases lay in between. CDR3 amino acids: CASSPAGRVGEKLFF. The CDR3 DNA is TGCGCCAGCAGCCCCGCAGGCAGGGTTGGTGAAAAACTGTTTTTT.